This T cell receptor beta chain came from a study of T cells in Graves' hyperthyroidism and ophthalmopathy. Study-level points and caveats: Ophthalmopathy, as predicted by the model, came a median approximately 5.9 months after the prediction. Most thyroid-expanded clonotypes above 0.001 were also found in blood.

In this sample, this clonotype turned up many times. Its target is not known. Template material for amplifying TCR beta CDR3 regions consisted of RNA transcripts. The primer set for the first-round RT-PCR of the TCR CDR3 was HTBI. One entry per CDR3 protein, called by TCRdb with MiXCR from the multiplex PCR reads. The repertoire has roughly 330,000 distinct CDR3 sequences, around 16% of them found once; the top ten carry approximately 35%. The source is a man aged 25 to 40 with Graves' hyperthyroidism. Sequenced: blood.

CDR3 bases: TGTGCCAGCAGCCCCCCTGGACTAGCGGGAGTAGCCCCTCACGAGCAGTACTTC. Translated, it gives CASSPPGLAGVAPHEQYF. The V gene is TRBV11-2, the J gene TRBJ2-7; 13 nucleotides align to TRBD2. The J segment lost 5 bases and the V segment lost 5 bases, leaving 15 bases of the junction unmatched. This CDR3 comprises 18 residues. The germline gives CDR1 SGHAT, CDR2 FQNNGV.